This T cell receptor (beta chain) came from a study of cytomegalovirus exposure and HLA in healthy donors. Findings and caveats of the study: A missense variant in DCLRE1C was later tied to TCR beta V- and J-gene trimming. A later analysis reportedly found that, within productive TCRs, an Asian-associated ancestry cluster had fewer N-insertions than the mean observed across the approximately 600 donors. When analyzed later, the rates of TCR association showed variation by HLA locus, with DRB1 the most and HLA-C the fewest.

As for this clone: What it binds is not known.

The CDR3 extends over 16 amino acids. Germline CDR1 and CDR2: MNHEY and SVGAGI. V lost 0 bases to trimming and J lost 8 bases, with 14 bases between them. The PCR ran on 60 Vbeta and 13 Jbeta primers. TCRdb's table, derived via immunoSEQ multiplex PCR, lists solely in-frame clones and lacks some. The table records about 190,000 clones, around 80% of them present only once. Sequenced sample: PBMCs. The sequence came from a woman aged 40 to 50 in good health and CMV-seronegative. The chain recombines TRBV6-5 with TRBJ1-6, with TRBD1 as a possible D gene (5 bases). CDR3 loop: CASSYSSGLGDSPLHF. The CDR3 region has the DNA TGTGCCAGCAGTTACTCTTCGGGACTGGGAGATTCACCCCTCCACTTT.